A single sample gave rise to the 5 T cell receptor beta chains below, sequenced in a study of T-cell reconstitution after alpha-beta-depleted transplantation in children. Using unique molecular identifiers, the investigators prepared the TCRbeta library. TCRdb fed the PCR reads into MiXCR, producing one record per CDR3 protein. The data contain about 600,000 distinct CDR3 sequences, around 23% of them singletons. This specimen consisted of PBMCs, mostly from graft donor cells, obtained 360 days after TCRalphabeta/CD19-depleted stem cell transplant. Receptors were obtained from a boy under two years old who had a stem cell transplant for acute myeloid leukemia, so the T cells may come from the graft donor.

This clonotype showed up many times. CDR3 region: CASMLGQGLNEQFF. In nucleotides, the CDR3 is TGTGCCAGCATGCTAGGACAGGGCTTAAATGAGCAGTTCTTC. This rearrangement joins TRBV27 to TRBJ2-1; 8 nucleotides align to TRBD1. CDR1 is MNHEY and CDR2 is SMNVEV in the germline V gene (reference sequence). The V segment lost 7 bases and the J segment 7 bases; nucleotides outside the gene matches: 9. CDR3 length equals 14 residues.

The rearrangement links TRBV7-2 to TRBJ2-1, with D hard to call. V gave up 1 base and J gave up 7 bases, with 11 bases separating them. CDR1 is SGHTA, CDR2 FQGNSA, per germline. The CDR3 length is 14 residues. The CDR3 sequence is CASSLEPDPNEQFF. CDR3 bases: TGTGCCAGCAGCTTAGAACCGGATCCGAATGAGCAGTTCTTC.

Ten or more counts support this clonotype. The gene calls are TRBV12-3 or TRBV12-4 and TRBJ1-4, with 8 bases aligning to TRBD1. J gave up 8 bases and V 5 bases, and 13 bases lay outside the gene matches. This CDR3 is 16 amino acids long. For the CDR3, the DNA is TGTGCCAGCAGTCCCAGACCAGGACAGGGCCACGAAAAACTGTTTTTT. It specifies CASSPRPGQGHEKLFF.

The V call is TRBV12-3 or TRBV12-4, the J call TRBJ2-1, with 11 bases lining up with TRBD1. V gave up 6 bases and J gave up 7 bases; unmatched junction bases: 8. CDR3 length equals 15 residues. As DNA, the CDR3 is TGTGCCAGCAGACTGGACAGGGGGCGAAAGAATGAGCAGTTCTTC. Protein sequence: CASRLDRGRKNEQFF.

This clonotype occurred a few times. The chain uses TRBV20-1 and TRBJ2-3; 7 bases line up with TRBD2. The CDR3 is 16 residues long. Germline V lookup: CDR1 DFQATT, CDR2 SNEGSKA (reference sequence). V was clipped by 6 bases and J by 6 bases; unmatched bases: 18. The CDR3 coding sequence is TGCAGTGCCCCGGTCCTAGGACTAGAGTTGGGGGATACGCAGTATTTT. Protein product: CSAPVLGLELGDTQYF.